This T cell receptor beta chain was captured in a study of molecular identifiers for immune sequencing clone quantification. As for the study in general: In replicates, RNA from approximately 20,000 or 100,000 naive CD8 cells was divided five ways and four parts were sequenced. General study points: Over 97% of CMV-specific effector molecules, but under 1% of naive ones, were in clones above 20 copies. Identical barcode-sharing TCR molecules could lead to underestimated sizes for highly expanded clones.

TCRdb itself ran the PCR reads through MiXCR, one entry per CDR3 protein. The sample has over 600,000 distinct CDR3 sequences, about 20% seen once. The sample holds many counts of this clonotype. Its antigen remains unidentified. Construction of naive CD8 libraries employed roughly 19,000 to 1,100,000 sorted cells together with 10%, 30% or 50% RNA. Sequencing was done on a sample of naive CD8+ T cells from blood, with Jurkat cell RNA spiked in. This sample's subset: FACS-sorted CD8+CD4-CCR7+CD45RA+ naive T cells. This clonotype was sampled from a human donor in good health. Some libraries in this study had Jurkat cell RNA spiked in.

The CDR3 region is CASSIWSGDKGNQPQHF. CDR3 DNA sequence: TGTGCCAGTAGTATCTGGTCAGGGGATAAGGGCAATCAGCCCCAGCATTTT. The chain recombines TRBV19 with TRBJ1-5; TRBD1 is a possible D gene (6 bases). The germline CDR1 and CDR2 sequences are LNHDA and SQIVND (reference sequence). Trimming pared 3 bases from V and 2 bases from J, leaving 17 bases between. The CDR3 covers 17 residues. Full variable domain (missing parts from reference TRBV19 and TRBJ1-5): DGGITQSPKYLFRKEGQNVTLSCEQNLNHDAMYWYRQDPGQGLRLIYYSQIVNDFQKGDIAEGYSVSREKKESFPLTVTSAQKNPTAFYLCASSIWSGDKGNQPQHFGDGTRLSIL.